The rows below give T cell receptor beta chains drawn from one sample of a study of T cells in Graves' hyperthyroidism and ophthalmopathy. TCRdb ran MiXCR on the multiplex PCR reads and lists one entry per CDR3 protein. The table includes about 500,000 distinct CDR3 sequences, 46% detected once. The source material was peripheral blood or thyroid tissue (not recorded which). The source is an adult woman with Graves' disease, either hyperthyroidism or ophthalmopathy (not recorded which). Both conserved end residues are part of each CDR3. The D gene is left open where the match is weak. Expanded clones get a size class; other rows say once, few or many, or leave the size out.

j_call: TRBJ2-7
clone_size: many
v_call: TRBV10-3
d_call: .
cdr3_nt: TGTGCCATCAGCATCGGCGCAGGCACCTACGAGCAGTACTTC
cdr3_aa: CAISIGAGTYEQYF

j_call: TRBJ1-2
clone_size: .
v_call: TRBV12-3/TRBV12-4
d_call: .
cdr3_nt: TGTGCCTGCACCCATCCGGGACACTTCACCGGGGACGATGGCTACACCTTC
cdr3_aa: CACTHPGHFTGDDGYTF

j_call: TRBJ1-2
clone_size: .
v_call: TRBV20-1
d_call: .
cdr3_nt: TGCAGTGCCGAACCCCGGGACACTTCCGGGGACGATGGCCACACCTTC
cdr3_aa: CSAEPRDTSGDDGHTF

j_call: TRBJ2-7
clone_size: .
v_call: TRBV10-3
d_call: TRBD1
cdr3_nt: TGTGCCATCAGTCTCGGACAGGACTCCTACGAGCAGTACTTC
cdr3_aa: CAISLGQDSYEQYF

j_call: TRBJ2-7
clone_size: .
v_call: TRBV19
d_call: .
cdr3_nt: TGTGCCAGTAAGTCATTTCAGGGAGCCGAGCGGTACTTC
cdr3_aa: CASKSFQGAERYF

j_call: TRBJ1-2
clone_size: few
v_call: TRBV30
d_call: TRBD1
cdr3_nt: TGTGCCTGGAGTCCACAGGGGATTGGCTACACCTTC
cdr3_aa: CAWSPQGIGYTF

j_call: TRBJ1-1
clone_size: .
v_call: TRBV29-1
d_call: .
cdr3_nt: TGCAGCGCTAGGGAGGCCACTGAAGCTTTCTTT
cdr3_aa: CSAREATEAFF

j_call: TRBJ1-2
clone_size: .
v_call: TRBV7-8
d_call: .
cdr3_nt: TGTGCCAGCAGCTCCGTCTTGGGTGTAGGAGGCTACACCTTC
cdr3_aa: CASSSVLGVGGYTF

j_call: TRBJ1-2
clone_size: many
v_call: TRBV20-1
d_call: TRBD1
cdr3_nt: TGCAGTGCTAGAGGAGACAGGGGAAACTATGGCTACACCTTC
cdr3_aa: CSARGDRGNYGYTF

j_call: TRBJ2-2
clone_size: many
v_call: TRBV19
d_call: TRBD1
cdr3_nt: TGTGCCAGTAGTCGGACAGGAGAGAACACCGGGGAGCTGTTTTTT
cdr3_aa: CASSRTGENTGELFF

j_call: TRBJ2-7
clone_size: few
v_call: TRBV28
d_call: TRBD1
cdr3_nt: TGTGCCAGCAGTTTGCGGGTGACAGGGCAGACCTACGAGCAGTACTTC
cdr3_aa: CASSLRVTGQTYEQYF

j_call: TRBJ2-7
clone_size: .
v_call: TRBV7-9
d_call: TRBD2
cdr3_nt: TGTGCCAGCAGCTCAGGACTAGCGGGCCACCTTCCCTCCTACGAGCAGTACTTC
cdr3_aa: CASSSGLAGHLPSYEQYF

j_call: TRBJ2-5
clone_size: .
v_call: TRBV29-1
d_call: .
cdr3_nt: TGCAGCGTTGAAGATAGGCAAGAGACCCAGTACTTC
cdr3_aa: CSVEDRQETQYF

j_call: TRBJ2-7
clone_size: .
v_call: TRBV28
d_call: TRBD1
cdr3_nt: TGTGCCAGCAGTCTATCCCCCTGGACAGGGGGCGAGCAGTACTTC
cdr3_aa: CASSLSPWTGGEQYF

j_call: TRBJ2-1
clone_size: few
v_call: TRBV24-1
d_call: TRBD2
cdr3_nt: TGTGCCACCAGTGACCCACTCGATGAGCGGGGAAAGTGGGCGAATGAGCAGTTCTTC
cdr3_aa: CATSDPLDERGKWANEQFF

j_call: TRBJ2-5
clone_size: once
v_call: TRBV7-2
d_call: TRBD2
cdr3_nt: TGTGCCAGCAGCTTAAGGCGGGGGGCCGGGCAAGAGACCCAGTACTTC
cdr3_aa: CASSLRRGAGQETQYF

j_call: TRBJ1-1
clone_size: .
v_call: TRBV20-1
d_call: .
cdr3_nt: TGCAGTGCTAGAAAGGATCCAAACACTGAAGCTTTCTTT
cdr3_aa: CSARKDPNTEAFF

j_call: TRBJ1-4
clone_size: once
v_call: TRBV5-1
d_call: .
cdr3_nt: TGCGCCAGCAGCCCGACGGGGGCGAATGAAAAACTGTTTTTT
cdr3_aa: CASSPTGANEKLFF

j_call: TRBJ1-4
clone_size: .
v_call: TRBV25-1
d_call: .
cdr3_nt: .
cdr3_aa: CACSARSGGKEKLFF

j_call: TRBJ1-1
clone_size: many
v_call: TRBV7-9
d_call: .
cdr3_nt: TGTGCCAGCAGCCAACTCACTGAAGCTTTCTTT
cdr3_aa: CASSQLTEAFF

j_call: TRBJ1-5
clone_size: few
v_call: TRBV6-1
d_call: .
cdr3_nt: TGTGCCAGCAGTGAATGGGATTATAGCAATCAGCCCCAGCATTTT
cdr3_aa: CASSEWDYSNQPQHF

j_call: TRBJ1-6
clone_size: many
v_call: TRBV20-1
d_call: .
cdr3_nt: TGCAGTGCTATTGAGCCCGGCGCCACTGCGGGTTCACCCCTCCACTTT
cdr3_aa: CSAIEPGATAGSPLHF

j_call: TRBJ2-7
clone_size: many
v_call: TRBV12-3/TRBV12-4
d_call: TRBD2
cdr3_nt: TGTGCCAGCAGTTTACCCCTAAGACTAGCGGGAGGGCGGTACGAGCAGTACTTC
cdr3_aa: CASSLPLRLAGGRYEQYF

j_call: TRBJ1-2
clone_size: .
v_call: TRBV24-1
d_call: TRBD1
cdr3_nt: TGTGCCACCAGTGACTCGCGGGACAGGGTGAGATACACTTCCGGGGACGATGGCTACACCTTC
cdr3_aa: CATSDSRDRVRYTSGDDGYTF

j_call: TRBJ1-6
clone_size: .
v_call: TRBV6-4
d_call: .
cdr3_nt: TGTGCCAGCAGTGCTGACACTAATTCACCCCTCCACTTT
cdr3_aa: CASSADTNSPLHF

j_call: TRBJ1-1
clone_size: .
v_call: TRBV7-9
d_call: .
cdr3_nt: TGTGCCGCCTCGGAGGCCCCAGGCCAAGCTTTCTTT
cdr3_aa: CAASEAPGQAFF

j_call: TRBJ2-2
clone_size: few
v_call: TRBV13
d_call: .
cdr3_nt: TGTGCCAGCGGGGCGGGAACTAACACCGGGGAGCTGTTTTTT
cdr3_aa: CASGAGTNTGELFF

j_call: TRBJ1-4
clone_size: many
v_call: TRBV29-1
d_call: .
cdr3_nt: TGCAGCGTTGAGGGGGCTGAAGAAAAACTGTTTTTT
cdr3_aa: CSVEGAEEKLFF

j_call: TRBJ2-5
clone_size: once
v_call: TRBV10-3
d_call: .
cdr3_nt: TGTGCCATCAGTGAGTCTAGGAGCAATCAGCCCCAGTACTTC
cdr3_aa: CAISESRSNQPQYF

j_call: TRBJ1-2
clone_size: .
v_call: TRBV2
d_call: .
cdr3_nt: TGTGCCAGCAGCTTAGCGCCGGGGGGTAACTATGGCTACACCTTC
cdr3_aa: CASSLAPGGNYGYTF

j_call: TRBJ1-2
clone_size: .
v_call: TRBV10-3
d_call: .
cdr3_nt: TGTGCCACCAGAGCCGGCACGAACTATGGCTACACCTTC
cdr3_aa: CATRAGTNYGYTF

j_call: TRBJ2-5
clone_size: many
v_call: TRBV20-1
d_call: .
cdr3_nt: TGCAGTGCGCGGGCCCTAGGATGGGACGAGACCCAGTACTTC
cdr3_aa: CSARALGWDETQYF

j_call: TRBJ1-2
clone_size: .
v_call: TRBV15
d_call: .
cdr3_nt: TGTGCCACCAGCAACGGGTTTGGCTACACCTTC
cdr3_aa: CATSNGFGYTF

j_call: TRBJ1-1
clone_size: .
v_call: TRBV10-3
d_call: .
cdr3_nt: TGTGCCATCAGCGTATCCGACGTAGTCTCCCAGAACACTGAAGCTTTCTTT
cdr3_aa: CAISVSDVVSQNTEAFF

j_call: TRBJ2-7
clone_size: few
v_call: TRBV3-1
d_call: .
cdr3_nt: TGTGCCAGCAGCCACCACGGGGGAGAGACCTCCGAGCAGTACTTC
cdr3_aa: CASSHHGGETSEQYF

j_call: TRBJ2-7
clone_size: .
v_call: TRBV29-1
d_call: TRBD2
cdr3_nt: TGCAGCGTTGTTGTAGCGGGGATCTGGGAGCAGTACTTC
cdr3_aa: CSVVVAGIWEQYF

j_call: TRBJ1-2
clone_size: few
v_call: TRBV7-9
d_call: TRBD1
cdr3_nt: TGTGCCAGCAGCCCGGGACAGGGAGCTCTAAAAGGCTACACCTTC
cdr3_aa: CASSPGQGALKGYTF

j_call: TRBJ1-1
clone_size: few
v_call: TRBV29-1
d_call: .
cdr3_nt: TGCAGCGTTGGAGTGACTGAAGCTTTCTTT
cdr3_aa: CSVGVTEAFF

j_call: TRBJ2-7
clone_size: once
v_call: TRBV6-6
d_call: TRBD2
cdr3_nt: TGTGCCAGCAGTTACTCAGCGGGACTAGCGGGGTCCGAGCAGTACTTC
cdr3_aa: CASSYSAGLAGSEQYF

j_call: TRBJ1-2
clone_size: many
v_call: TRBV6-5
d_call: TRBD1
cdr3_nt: TGTGCCAGCAGTTATGTGACAGGGTCCCCTACTGCCTATGGCTACACCTTC
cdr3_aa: CASSYVTGSPTAYGYTF

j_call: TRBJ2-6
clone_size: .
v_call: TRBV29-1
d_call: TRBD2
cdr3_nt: TGCAGCGTTGACCTGACTAGCGACCCTGGGGCCAACGTCCTGACTTTC
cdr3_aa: CSVDLTSDPGANVLTF

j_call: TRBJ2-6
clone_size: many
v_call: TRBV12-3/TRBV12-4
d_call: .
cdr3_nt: TGTGCCAGCAGTTTGAGGGGGTCTGGGGCCAACGTCCTGACTTTC
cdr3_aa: CASSLRGSGANVLTF

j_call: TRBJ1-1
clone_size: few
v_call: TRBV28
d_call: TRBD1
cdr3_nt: TGTGCCAGCAGTTATAGACAGGGGTACATGAACACTGAAGCTTTCTTT
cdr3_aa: CASSYRQGYMNTEAFF

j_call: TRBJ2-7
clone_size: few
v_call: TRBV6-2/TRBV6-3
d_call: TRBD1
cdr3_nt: TGTGCCAGCAGTTACAGTGTTTACGTGGGACAGGGGTCAAACGAGCAGTACTTC
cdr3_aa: CASSYSVYVGQGSNEQYF

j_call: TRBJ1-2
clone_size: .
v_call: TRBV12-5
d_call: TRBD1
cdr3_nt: TGTGCTAGTGCATCAGGGGGCAGGAACTATGGCTACACCTTC
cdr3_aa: CASASGGRNYGYTF

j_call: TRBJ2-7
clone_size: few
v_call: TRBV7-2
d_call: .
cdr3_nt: TGTGCCAGCATGGCGGGAACCTACGAGCAGTACTTC
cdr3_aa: CASMAGTYEQYF